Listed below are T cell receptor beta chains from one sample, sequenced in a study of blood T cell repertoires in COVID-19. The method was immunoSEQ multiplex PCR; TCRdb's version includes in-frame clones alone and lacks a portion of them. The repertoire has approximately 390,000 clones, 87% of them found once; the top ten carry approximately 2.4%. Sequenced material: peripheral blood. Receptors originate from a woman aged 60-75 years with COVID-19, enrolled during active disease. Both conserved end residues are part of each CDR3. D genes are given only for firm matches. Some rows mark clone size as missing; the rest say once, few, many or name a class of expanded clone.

CAWGGPSNTGELFF | TGTGCCTGGGGGGGGCCATCGAACACCGGGGAGCTGTTTTTT | . | TRBJ2-2 | TRBV30 | .
CASSEVGRQNIQYF | TGTGCCAGCAGTGAAGTAGGGAGGCAAAACATTCAGTACTTC | . | TRBJ2-4 | TRBV6-1 | .
CASSSTGYLYGYTF | TGTGCCAGCAGCTCTACAGGGTATCTCTATGGCTACACCTTC | once | TRBJ1-2 | TRBV7-9 | .
CASSLRRTGVIGANVLTF | TGTGCCAGCAGCTTACGTCGGACAGGGGTAATTGGGGCCAACGTCCTGACTTTC | . | TRBJ2-6 | TRBV5-6 | TRBD1
CATQSWQGVEQYF | TGTGCCACCCAGTCTTGGCAGGGGGTCGAGCAGTACTTC | . | TRBJ2-7 | TRBV24-1 | TRBD1
CASSLFTGYQPQHF | TGTGCCAGCAGCCTATTTACAGGGTATCAGCCCCAGCATTTT | once | TRBJ1-5 | TRBV5-5 | .
CASREAGAGDEQFF | TGTGCCAGCCGAGAAGCAGGGGCGGGGGATGAGCAGTTCTTC | . | TRBJ2-1 | TRBV7-9 | .
CASSLTPLAGGRNEQFF | TGTGCCAGCAGCTTAACCCCTCTAGCGGGGGGGCGCAATGAGCAGTTCTTC | . | TRBJ2-1 | TRBV7-3 | TRBD2
CASSSGGHNYGYTF | TGCGCCAGCAGCAGCGGGGGCCATAACTATGGCTACACCTTC | . | TRBJ1-2 | TRBV5-1 | .
CTSSSLVDTQYF | TGTACCAGCAGTTCGTTAGTAGATACGCAGTATTTT | . | TRBJ2-3 | TRBV12-3/TRBV12-4 | .
CATSPPNPNEQFF | TGTGCCACCTCCCCTCCTAACCCGAATGAGCAGTTCTTC | . | TRBJ2-1 | TRBV19 | .
CASSIRGQGVTEAFF | TGTGCCAGTAGTATAAGGGGACAGGGGGTCACTGAAGCTTTCTTT | . | TRBJ1-1 | TRBV19 | TRBD1
CASSRRQVDNSPLHF | TGTGCCAGCAGCCGGAGACAGGTAGATAATTCACCCCTCCACTTT | . | TRBJ1-6 | TRBV5-4 | .
CASSLGAAHNEKLFF | TGTGCCAGCAGTTTAGGGGCAGCCCATAATGAAAAACTGTTTTTT | . | TRBJ1-4 | TRBV28 | .
CASSFDSNTIYF | TGCGCCAGCAGTTTTGACAGCAACACCATATATTTT | . | TRBJ1-3 | TRBV5-1 | .
CASSLAGTPGPAQYF | TGCGCCAGCAGCCTAGCCGGGACACCCGGCCCGGCGCAGTATTTT | . | TRBJ2-3 | TRBV5-1 | .
CASSSLAGASTDTQYF | TGTGCCAGCAGTTCTCTAGCGGGGGCGAGCACAGATACGCAGTATTTT | . | TRBJ2-3 | TRBV6-5 | TRBD2
CASSQTGATTGELFF | TGTGCCAGTAGCCAGACAGGGGCGACCACCGGGGAGCTGTTTTTT | . | TRBJ2-2 | TRBV19 | TRBD1
CASGPLVGSDTQYF | TGTGCCAGCGGGCCTTTGGTAGGTTCAGATACGCAGTATTTT | . | TRBJ2-3 | TRBV6-5 | .
CASSLGGSSGGPPYNEQFF | TGTGCCAGCAGCTTAGGAGGGTCGAGCGGGGGGCCCCCCTACAATGAGCAGTTCTTC | . | TRBJ2-1 | TRBV7-3 | TRBD2
CASSPQGVNARGNTIYF | TGTGCCAGCTCACCGCAGGGGGTAAATGCTCGCGGAAACACCATATATTTT | . | TRBJ1-3 | TRBV18 | TRBD1
CASSLGGTGELFF | TGTGCCAGCAGTTTGGGAGGGACCGGGGAGCTGTTTTTT | . | TRBJ2-2 | TRBV28 | TRBD2
CASSYSAGASSPLHF | TGTGCCAGCAGTTACTCGGCAGGGGCGAGTTCACCCCTCCACTTT | . | TRBJ1-6 | TRBV6-5 | .
CASSMAGLGNTEAFF | TGTGCCAGTAGTATGGCAGGGCTGGGAAACACTGAAGCTTTCTTT | . | TRBJ1-1 | TRBV19 | .
CASSQDWQGAYGYTF | TGTGCCAGCAGCCAAGATTGGCAGGGGGCATATGGCTACACCTTC | . | TRBJ1-2 | TRBV3-1/TRBV3-2 | TRBD1
CASSAGTSGGPRKETQYF | TGTGCCAGCAGCGCCGGGACTAGCGGGGGCCCGAGGAAAGAGACCCAGTACTTC | . | TRBJ2-5 | TRBV5-4 | TRBD2
CASSGGNRRDSNQPQHF | TGTGCCAGTAGTGGGGGGAACAGGAGAGATAGCAATCAGCCCCAGCATTTT | . | TRBJ1-5 | TRBV19 | .
CASSQESRTELFF | TGCGCCAGCAGCCAAGAGAGCCGCACCGAACTGTTTTTT | . | TRBJ1-4 | TRBV4-1 | .
CASSDGTYEQYF | TGTGCCAGCAGTGACGGTACCTACGAGCAGTACTTC | many | TRBJ2-7 | TRBV2 | .
CASSFGTSEQADTQYF | TGTGCCAGCAGCTTTGGGACTAGCGAGCAAGCGGATACGCAGTATTTT | . | TRBJ2-3 | TRBV7-3 | TRBD2
CASSYGVAAQETQYF | TGTGCCAGCAGTTACGGGGTAGCGGCGCAGGAGACCCAGTACTTC | . | TRBJ2-5 | TRBV6-6 | .
CASSPRLNQPQHF | TGTGCCAGCAGCCCCAGGTTAAATCAGCCCCAGCATTTT | . | TRBJ1-5 | TRBV4-2 | .
CASSPGQRNTGELFF | TGCGCCAGCAGCCCGGGACAGAGGAACACCGGGGAGCTGTTTTTT | . | TRBJ2-2 | TRBV4-1 | TRBD1
CASSPGTSGQETQYF | TGTGCCAGCAGCCCCGGGACTAGCGGGCAAGAGACCCAGTACTTC | . | TRBJ2-5 | TRBV7-3 | TRBD2
CASIRSGTEAFF | TGTGCCAGTATTAGATCGGGCACTGAAGCTTTCTTT | . | TRBJ1-1 | TRBV6-6 | .
CASSPDRGRTEAFF | TGTGCCAGCAGTCCCGACAGGGGGAGAACTGAAGCTTTCTTT | . | TRBJ1-1 | TRBV6-5 | TRBD1
CASSLGGSNQPQHF | TGCGCCAGCAGCCTCGGGGGAAGCAATCAGCCCCAGCATTTT | . | TRBJ1-5 | TRBV4-1 | .
CASRDSLNTEAFF | TGTGCCAGCAGGGACAGCTTGAACACTGAAGCTTTCTTT | . | TRBJ1-1 | TRBV7-3 | .
CASSPGAGTWTEKLFF | TGTGCCAGCTCACCAGGGGCCGGGACTTGGACGGAAAAACTGTTTTTT | once | TRBJ1-4 | TRBV18 | .
CASSQGVRGTDTQYF | TGTGCCAGCAGCCAAGGTGTCAGGGGGACAGATACGCAGTATTTT | . | TRBJ2-3 | TRBV4-2 | TRBD1
CASGVYGPRRQHTYNEQFF | TGTGCCAGCGGAGTTTATGGCCCCCGGAGACAGCATACCTACAATGAGCAGTTCTTC | . | TRBJ2-1 | TRBV28 | .
CASSLEAGVPNYGYTF | TGCGCCAGCAGCTTGGAGGCAGGGGTTCCTAACTATGGCTACACCTTC | few | TRBJ1-2 | TRBV5-1 | .
CASSANRGTAYEQYF | TGTGCCAGCAGCGCAAACAGGGGGACAGCCTACGAGCAGTACTTC | few | TRBJ2-7 | TRBV11-2 | TRBD1
CASSHSGASKETQYF | TGTGCCAGCTCACACAGCGGGGCAAGTAAGGAGACCCAGTACTTC | . | TRBJ2-5 | TRBV18 | TRBD2
CASSDSHSPAMDYGYTF | TGTGCCAGCAGTGACTCGCACAGCCCCGCGATGGACTATGGCTACACCTTC | once | TRBJ1-2 | TRBV6-4 | .
CASSLGVAGTDTQYF | TGTGCCAGCAGCTTGGGGGTAGCGGGCACAGATACGCAGTATTTT | . | TRBJ2-3 | TRBV7-3 | .
CASSRQGLGYEQYF | TGTGCCAGCAGCCGACAGGGGCTAGGGTACGAGCAGTACTTC | . | TRBJ2-7 | TRBV14 | TRBD1
CASKPGLAYTDTQYF | TGTGCCAGCAAACCGGGACTAGCATATACAGATACGCAGTATTTT | once | TRBJ2-3 | TRBV6-5 | TRBD2
CASSSQTGGSAFF | TGTGCCAGCTCCTCTCAAACAGGGGGCTCTGCTTTCTTT | . | TRBJ1-1 | TRBV6-5 | TRBD1
CASSLPQGSYEQYF | TGTGCCAGCAGTTTACCTCAGGGTTCCTACGAGCAGTACTTC | . | TRBJ2-7 | TRBV28 | .
CASSLLAGGGYQADTQYF | TGTGCCAGCAGCCTCCTAGCGGGGGGGGGCTATCAGGCAGATACGCAGTATTTT | . | TRBJ2-3 | TRBV4-2 | TRBD2
CASSLSGGEQYF | TGCGCCAGCAGCTTGAGCGGGGGCGAGCAGTACTTC | . | TRBJ2-7 | TRBV5-1 | TRBD2
CASSQVAGQVYGYTF | TGTGCCAGCAGCCAAGTGGCAGGACAGGTCTATGGCTACACCTTC | . | TRBJ1-2 | TRBV14 | TRBD1
CASTLTGGKETQYF | TGTGCCAGCACCTTGACAGGGGGCAAGGAGACCCAGTACTTC | . | TRBJ2-5 | TRBV6-5 | TRBD1